What follows are 20 T cell receptor beta chains derived from one specimen sequenced in a study of blood T cell repertoires in COVID-19. Using immunoSEQ multiplex PCR, the repertoire was profiled, and TCRdb retains in-frame clones only, with some absent. The sample has about 200,000 clones; about 80% are singletons. Material: PBMCs or T cells enriched from blood (not recorded which). The source is a woman between 55 and 75 years old with acute COVID-19.

The CDR3 nucleotides read TGTGCCAGTAGTATAGGCCGGGACAAGGGCAACACTGAAGCTTTCTTT. This sequence encodes CASSIGRDKGNTEAFF. The rearrangement uses TRBV19 and TRBJ1-1, with a tentative D call TRBD1 (6 bases). With 1 base removed from V and 2 bases from J, the gap between germline ends came to 14 bases. This CDR3 contains 16 residues. Germline V gene data show CDR1 as LNHDA and CDR2 as SQIVND (reference sequence).

The V and J genes are TRBV6-2 or TRBV6-3 and TRBJ2-7, with 8 nucleotides matching TRBD2. Trimming cost V 2 bases and J 7 bases; bases outside gene matches: 7. Germline V lookup: CDR1 MNHEY, CDR2 SVGEGT. This CDR3 is 14 amino acids long. The CDR3 DNA reads as TGTGCCAGCAGTTACGCGGGGGGCGATAGGGAGCAGTACGTC. This sequence encodes CASSYAGGDREQYV.

The genes are TRBV10-1 and TRBJ2-6; 10 bases are shared with TRBD1. The CDR3 has 15 amino acids. Germline V gene sequence: CDR1 WNHNN, CDR2 SYGVQD (reference sequence). Germline trimming cut 8 bases from V and 2 bases from J; bases unmatched to any gene: 3. CDR3 bases: TGCGCCAGCCGTGGACAGGGGGCTGGGGCCAACGTCCTGACTTTC. Translating gives CASRGQGAGANVLTF.

This clone was seen only once. The rearrangement joins TRBV7-9 to TRBJ2-1, with a possible D match to TRBD2 (7 bases). This CDR3 is 15 amino acids long. Trimming shortened V by 5 bases and J by 3 bases, and 14 bases separated the two germline ends. Looked up from germline, CDR1 is SEHNR and CDR2 is FQNEAQ (reference sequence). The CDR3 loop reads CASSRGGKNYNEQFF. CDR3 in DNA: TGTGCCAGCAGCCGCGGGGGCAAAAACTACAATGAGCAGTTCTTC.

The chain has TRBV7-9 and TRBJ2-7; 9 nucleotides align to TRBD1. Trimming at V came to 0 bases and at J to 9 bases, leaving 3 bases not matched to a gene. The CDR3 contains 13 residues. Germline assignment: CDR1 SEHNR and CDR2 FQNEAQ (reference sequence). The CDR3 region has the DNA TGTGCCAGCAGCTTAGCCGGGACAGGGTTGCAGTACGTC. This gives the protein CASSLAGTGLQYV.

CDR3 coding DNA: TGTGCCAGCTCACCTGAGGCCGAGTGGACCCAGTACTTC. Translation: CASSPEAEWTQYF. The chain has TRBV18 and TRBJ2-5; no clear D. CDR1 KGHSH and CDR2 LQKENI come from the germline V gene. Trimming stripped 3 bases from V and 7 bases from J, with 12 bases between. This CDR3 comprises 13 residues.

CDR3: CASSTQGGTNTGELFF. CDR3 nucleotides: TGTGCCAGCTCAACTCAGGGGGGAACGAACACCGGGGAGCTGTTTTTT. The chain links TRBV18 to TRBJ2-2; a possible D gene is TRBD1 (7 bases). V lost 5 bases and J lost 0, with 13 bases in between. Germline loops: CDR1 KGHSH, CDR2 LQKENI. The CDR3 is 16 amino acids.

The gene calls are TRBV4-3 and TRBJ2-2; 7 nucleotides line up with TRBD2. This CDR3 comprises 18 residues. Trimming removed 0 bases from V and 5 bases from J; junction bases left unmatched: 12. Germline V gene data show CDR1 as LGHNA and CDR2 as YSLEER. This CDR3 is CASSQEAGERGGTGELFF. DNA of the CDR3: TGCGCCAGCAGCCAAGAGGCCGGGGAGCGGGGTGGTACCGGGGAGCTGTTTTTT.

This clone was seen a handful of times. The chain couples TRBV6-5 to TRBJ1-4; no reliable D call. CDR1 MNHEY and CDR2 SVGAGI come from the germline V gene. CDR3 length equals 16 residues. V shed 0 bases and J shed 8 bases, with 16 bases lying between them. CDR3 sequence reads: CASSYSVALREEKLFF. As DNA, the CDR3 is TGTGCCAGCAGTTACTCGGTCGCCCTCCGGGAGGAAAAACTGTTTTTT.

This chain uses TRBV7-9 with TRBJ2-1, with 9 bases that match TRBD1. Per the germline V gene, CDR1 is SEHNR and CDR2 is FQNEAQ (reference sequence). Trimming removed 5 bases from V and 12 bases from J; junction bases left unmatched: 11. The CDR3 covers 14 residues. The CDR3 sequence is CASSPGQGLSGQFF. The CDR3 nucleotides read TGTGCCAGCAGCCCGGGACAGGGTTTGTCCGGGCAGTTCTTC.

CDR3 sequence (DNA): TGTGCCAGCAGTTACGGACAGCTCTACAATGAGCAGTTCTTC. As protein: CASSYGQLYNEQFF. The chain couples TRBV6-2 or TRBV6-3 to TRBJ2-1, with D possibly TRBD1 on 6 matching bases. V lost 2 bases, J lost 3 bases, and 8 bases lay in between. Germline CDR1 is MNHEY and CDR2 is SVGEGT. This CDR3 region has 14 residues.

The J gene is TRBJ2-1, the V gene TRBV24-1; D gene unclear. This CDR3 comprises 13 residues. Trimming left V 4 bases short and J 4 bases short, with 7 bases between. Germline-derived CDR1 and CDR2 are KGHDR and SFDVKD. CDR3 residues: CATSERRYNEQFF. CDR3 DNA: TGTGCCACCAGTGAACGCAGGTACAATGAGCAGTTCTTC.

The chain recombines TRBV15 with TRBJ2-3; D possibly corresponds to TRBD1 (5 bases). V dropped 5 bases and J dropped 0 bases, with 12 bases sitting between them. This CDR3 is built from 15 residues. Germline loops: CDR1 LNHNV, CDR2 YYDKDF (reference sequence). CDR3 protein: CATSFGASSTDTQYF. CDR3 coding DNA: TGTGCCACCAGCTTTGGGGCTTCTAGCACAGATACGCAGTATTTT.

The rearrangement links TRBV5-1 to TRBJ2-1; perhaps TRBD1 as D (7 bases). Germline-derived CDR1 and CDR2 are SGHRS and YFSETQ. The CDR3 is made up of 14 amino acids. V was pared by 6 bases and J by 8 bases, with 18 bases between. The CDR3 region has the DNA TGCGCCAGCACCTCAGGGGGGCTTTGGTATGAGCAGTTCTTC. This sequence encodes CASTSGGLWYEQFF.

In this sample, this clone turned up once. The V gene is TRBV3-1 (or the pseudogene TRBV3-2), the J gene TRBJ2-1, with TRBD2 identical over 10 bases. The CDR3 sequence is 15 residues long. Losses at the gene ends were 1 base for V and 8 bases for J; bases not matched to a gene: 5. The germline CDR1 and CDR2 sequences are LGHDT and YNNKEL (reference sequence). The CDR3 nucleotides are TGTGCCAGCAGCCAAGCGTCTAGCGGGAGTCATGAGCAGTTCTTC. Translated, it gives CASSQASSGSHEQFF.

The chain uses TRBV6-2 or TRBV6-3 and TRBJ1-5; no reliable D call. This CDR3 is built from 14 residues. Germline CDR1 is MNHEY and CDR2 is SVGEGT. Between the trimmed V and J ends, which lost 6 bases and 6 bases, there was a span of 15 bases. The CDR3 protein is CASSLGAEGQPQHF. The CDR3 DNA sequence: TGTGCCAGCAGCCTCGGAGCTGAGGGTCAGCCCCAGCATTTT.

V usage is TRBV5-4 and J usage is TRBJ1-2, with 7 bases that match TRBD1. The germline CDR1 and CDR2 sequences are SGHNT and YYREEE (reference sequence). The J segment lost 0 bases and the V segment lost 3 bases, leaving 8 bases of the junction unmatched. The CDR3 is made up of 16 amino acids. The CDR3 loop is CASSWAGTVTNYGYTF. The CDR3 nucleotides are TGTGCCAGCAGCTGGGCCGGGACAGTCACTAACTATGGCTACACCTTC.

V and J are TRBV4-3 and TRBJ1-3; D is uncertain. The germline V gene encodes CDR1 LGHNA and CDR2 YSLEER. The CDR3 is 18 amino acids. Trimming pared 0 bases from V and 4 bases from J, leaving 19 bases between. The chain's CDR3 is CASSQEGPAITGGNTIYF. The CDR3 coding sequence is TGCGCCAGCAGCCAAGAGGGCCCGGCGATAACGGGAGGAAACACCATATATTTT.

The chain uses TRBV5-4 and TRBJ1-1, with D unresolved. The ends were cut back, 1 base at V and 5 bases at J, with 9 bases in the middle. Germline CDR1 SGHNT, CDR2 YYREEE (reference sequence). This CDR3 is 13 amino acids long. The CDR3 DNA is TGTGCCAGCAGCTTGTTCGCGAGTACTGAAGCTTTCTTT. Translation gives CASSLFASTEAFF.

The chain employs TRBV11-3 and TRBJ2-1; 7 nucleotides match TRBD2. The CDR3 totals 16 residues. J was trimmed by 8 bases and V by 0 bases; bases with no gene match: 10. CDR1 is SGHNT, CDR2 YENEEA, per germline. The CDR3 DNA follows: TGTGCCAGCAGCTTAGATGGGAGGGGTGGGCGCGATGAGCAGTTCTTC. It codes for CASSLDGRGGRDEQFF.